This TCR beta chain is from a study of shared clonotypes between healthy human individuals. This clone was detected only once. The target antigen is unknown. Between the trimmed V and J ends, which lost 7 bases and 4 bases, there was a span of 14 bases. The CDR3 length is 13 residues. From germline, CDR1 is SQVTM and CDR2 ANQGSEA. Study conclusions and caveats: Relative to their counterparts shared across all four donors, non-shared clonotypes exhibited diminished generation probabilities. For naive CD4 cells, roughly 5% of clonotypes were shared across a handful of donors. Although depth was large, rarefaction showed that sequencing of the sorted subsets was incomplete. The authors expected sequencing depth to affect clonotype sharing among donors.

Positive CCR7 selection of CD45RO-negative cells yielded the naive CD8 cells, and terminally differentiated effector memory CD45RA+ cells were excluded. TCRdb's copy holds only in-frame clones and misses some; the assay was immunoSEQ multiplex PCR. The top ten clones hold about 0.11% of a sample with around 600,000 clones, 85% to 95% of them seen once. The V call is TRBV29-1, the J call TRBJ2-1; D uncertain. Sequencing was done on a sample of naive CD8+ T cells sorted from blood. This receptor was identified in a woman aged 25 to 39 in good health. CDR3 DNA: TGCAGCGCTTCCGCGGTTAGGTACAATGAGCAGTTCTTC. Its translation: CSASAVRYNEQFF.